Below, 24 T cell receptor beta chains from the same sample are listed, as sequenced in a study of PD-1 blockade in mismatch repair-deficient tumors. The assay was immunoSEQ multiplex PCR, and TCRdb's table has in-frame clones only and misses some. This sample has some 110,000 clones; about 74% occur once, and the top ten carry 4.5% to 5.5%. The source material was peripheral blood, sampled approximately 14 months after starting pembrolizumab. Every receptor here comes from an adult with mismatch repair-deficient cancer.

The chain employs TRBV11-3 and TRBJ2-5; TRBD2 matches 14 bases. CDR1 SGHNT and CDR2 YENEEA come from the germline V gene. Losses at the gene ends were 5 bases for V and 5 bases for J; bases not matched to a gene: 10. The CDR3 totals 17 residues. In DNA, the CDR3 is TGTGCCAGCAGCAAGGGACTAGCGGGGGATAATCTCGAGACCCAGTACTTC. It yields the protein CASSKGLAGDNLETQYF.

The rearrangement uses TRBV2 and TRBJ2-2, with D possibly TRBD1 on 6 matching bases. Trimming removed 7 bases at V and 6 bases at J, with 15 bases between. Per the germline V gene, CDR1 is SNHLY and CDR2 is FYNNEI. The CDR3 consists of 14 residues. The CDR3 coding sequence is TGTGCCAGCAACAACCCCCAGGGGTCCGGGGAGCTGTTTTTT. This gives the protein CASNNPQGSGELFF.

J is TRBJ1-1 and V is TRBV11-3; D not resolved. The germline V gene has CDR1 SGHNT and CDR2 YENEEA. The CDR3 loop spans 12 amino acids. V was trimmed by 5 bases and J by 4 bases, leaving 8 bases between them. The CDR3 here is CASSIVSTEAFF. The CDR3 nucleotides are TGTGCCAGCAGCATCGTAAGCACTGAAGCTTTCTTT.

CDR3 sequence (DNA): TGTGCCAGCAGCTCCCTCCCTCTTTCTAGGGTTGGCACAGATACGCAGTATTTT. Translation gives CASSSLPLSRVGTDTQYF. The chain couples TRBV7-2 to TRBJ2-3; D not certain. This CDR3 comprises 18 residues. Germline V gene sequence: CDR1 SGHTA, CDR2 FQGNSA. The V gene lost 4 bases and the J gene lost 1 base, with 21 bases spanning the gap.

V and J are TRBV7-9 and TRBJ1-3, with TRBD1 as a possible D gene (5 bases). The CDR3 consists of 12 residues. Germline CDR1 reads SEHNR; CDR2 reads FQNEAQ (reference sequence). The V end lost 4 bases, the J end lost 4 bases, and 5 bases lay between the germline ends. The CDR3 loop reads CASSWTGNTIYF. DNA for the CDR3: TGTGCCAGCAGCTGGACAGGAAACACCATATATTTT.

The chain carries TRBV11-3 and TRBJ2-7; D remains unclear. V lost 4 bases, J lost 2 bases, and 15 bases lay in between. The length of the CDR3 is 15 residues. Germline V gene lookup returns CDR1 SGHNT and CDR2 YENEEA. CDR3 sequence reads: CASSSREVFPYEQYF. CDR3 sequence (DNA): TGTGCCAGCAGCTCCCGAGAGGTTTTCCCCTACGAGCAGTACTTC.

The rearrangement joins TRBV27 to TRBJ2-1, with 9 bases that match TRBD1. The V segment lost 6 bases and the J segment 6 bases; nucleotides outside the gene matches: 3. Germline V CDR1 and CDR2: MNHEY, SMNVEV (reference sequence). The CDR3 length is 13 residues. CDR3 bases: TGTGCCAGCAGGACAGGGGGTCTCAATGAGCAGTTCTTC. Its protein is CASRTGGLNEQFF.

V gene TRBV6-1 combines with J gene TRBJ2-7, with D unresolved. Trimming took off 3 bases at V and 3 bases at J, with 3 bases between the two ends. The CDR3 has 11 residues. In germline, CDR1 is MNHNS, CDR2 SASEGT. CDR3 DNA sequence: TGTGCCAGCAGTGAGATCTACGAGCAGTACTTC. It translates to CASSEIYEQYF.

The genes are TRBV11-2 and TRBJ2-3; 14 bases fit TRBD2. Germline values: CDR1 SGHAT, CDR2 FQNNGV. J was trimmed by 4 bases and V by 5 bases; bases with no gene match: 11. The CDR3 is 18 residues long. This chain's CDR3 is CASSARGTSGRKADTQYF. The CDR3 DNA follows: TGTGCCAGCAGCGCTCGAGGGACTAGCGGGAGAAAAGCAGATACGCAGTATTTT.

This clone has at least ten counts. The CDR3 sequence: CASSPGGAGRTEAFF. Written as DNA, the CDR3 is TGTGCCAGCAGTCCTGGAGGGGCAGGGCGGACTGAAGCTTTCTTT. The chain links TRBV27 to TRBJ1-1; maybe TRBD1 (5 bases). The V end lost 5 bases, the J end lost 5 bases, and 18 bases lay between the germline ends. Germline CDR1 is MNHEY and CDR2 is SMNVEV (reference sequence). This CDR3 has 15 amino acids.

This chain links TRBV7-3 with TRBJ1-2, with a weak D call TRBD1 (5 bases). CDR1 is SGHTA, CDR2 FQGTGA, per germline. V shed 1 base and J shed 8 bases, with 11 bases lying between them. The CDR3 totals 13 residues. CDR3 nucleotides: TGTGCCAGCAGCTTAAATGGGGGAAGGGGCTACACCTTC. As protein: CASSLNGGRGYTF.

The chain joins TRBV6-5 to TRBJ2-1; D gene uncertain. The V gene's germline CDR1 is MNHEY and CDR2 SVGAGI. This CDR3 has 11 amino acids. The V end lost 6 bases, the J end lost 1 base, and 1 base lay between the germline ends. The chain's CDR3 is CASRSYNEQFF. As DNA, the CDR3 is TGTGCCAGCAGGTCCTACAATGAGCAGTTCTTC.

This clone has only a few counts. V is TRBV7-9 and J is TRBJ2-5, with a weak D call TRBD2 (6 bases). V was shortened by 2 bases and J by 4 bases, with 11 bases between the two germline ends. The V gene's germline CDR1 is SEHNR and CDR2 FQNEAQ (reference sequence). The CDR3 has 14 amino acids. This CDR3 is CASSLFGSTETQYF. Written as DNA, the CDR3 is TGTGCCAGCAGCTTATTCGGGAGCACAGAGACCCAGTACTTC.

CDR3 sequence: CASSLNPFGGTDTQYF. DNA of the CDR3: TGTGCCAGCAGCCTTAACCCGTTTGGGGGCACAGATACGCAGTATTTT. The chain couples TRBV11-2 to TRBJ2-3; D remains ambiguous. Trimming removed 5 bases at V and 1 base at J, with 16 bases between. The CDR3 runs 16 residues. The germline V gene has CDR1 SGHAT and CDR2 FQNNGV. The variable domain in full, completed from reference TRBV11-2 and TRBJ2-3, reads EAGVAQSPRYKIIEKRQSVAFWCNPISGHATLYWYQQILGQGPKLLIQFQNNGVVDDSQLPKDRFSAERLKGVDSTLKIQPAKLEDSAVYLCASSLNPFGGTDTQYFGPGTRLTVL.

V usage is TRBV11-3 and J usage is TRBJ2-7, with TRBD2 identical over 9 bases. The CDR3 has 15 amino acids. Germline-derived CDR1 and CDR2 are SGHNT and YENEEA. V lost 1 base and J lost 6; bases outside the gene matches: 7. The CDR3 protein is CASSLGASGISEQYF. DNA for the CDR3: TGTGCCAGCAGCTTAGGGGCTAGCGGGATATCCGAGCAGTACTTC.

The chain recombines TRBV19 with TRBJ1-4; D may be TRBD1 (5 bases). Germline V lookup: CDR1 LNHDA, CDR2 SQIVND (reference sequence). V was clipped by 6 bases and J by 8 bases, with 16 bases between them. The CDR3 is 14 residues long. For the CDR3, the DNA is TGTGCCAGTAGCCAGGGTTCGTTCACGGAAAAACTGTTTTTT. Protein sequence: CASSQGSFTEKLFF.

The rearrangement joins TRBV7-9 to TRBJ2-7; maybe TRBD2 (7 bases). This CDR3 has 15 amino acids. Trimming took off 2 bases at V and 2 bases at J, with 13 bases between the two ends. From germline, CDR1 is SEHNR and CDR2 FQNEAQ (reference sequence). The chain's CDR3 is CASSLREGTTYEQYF. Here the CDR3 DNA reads TGTGCCAGCAGCTTAAGGGAGGGGACAACCTACGAGCAGTACTTC.

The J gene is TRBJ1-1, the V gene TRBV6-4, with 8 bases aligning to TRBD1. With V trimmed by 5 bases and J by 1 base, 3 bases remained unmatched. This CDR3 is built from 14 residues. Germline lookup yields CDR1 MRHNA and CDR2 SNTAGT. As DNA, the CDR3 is TGTGCCAGCAGTCCCGGACAGGGGAACACTGAAGCTTTCTTT. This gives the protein CASSPGQGNTEAFF.

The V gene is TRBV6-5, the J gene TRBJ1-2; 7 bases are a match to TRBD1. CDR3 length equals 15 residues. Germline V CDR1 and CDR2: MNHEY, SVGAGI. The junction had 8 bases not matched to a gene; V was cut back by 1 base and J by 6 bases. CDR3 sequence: CASSYWATGENGYTF. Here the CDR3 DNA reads TGTGCCAGCAGTTACTGGGCAACAGGGGAAAATGGCTACACCTTC.

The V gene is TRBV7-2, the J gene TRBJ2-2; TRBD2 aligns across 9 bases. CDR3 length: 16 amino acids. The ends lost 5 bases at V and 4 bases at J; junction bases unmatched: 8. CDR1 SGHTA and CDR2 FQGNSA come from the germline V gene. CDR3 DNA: TGTGCCAGCAGCCCCGTTAGGCGGGAGGGCACCGGGGAGCTGTTTTTT. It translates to CASSPVRREGTGELFF.

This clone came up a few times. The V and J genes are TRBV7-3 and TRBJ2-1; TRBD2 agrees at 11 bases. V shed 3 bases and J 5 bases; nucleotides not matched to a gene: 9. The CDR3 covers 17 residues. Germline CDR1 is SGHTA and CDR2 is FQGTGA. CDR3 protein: CASSLSRGGLADNEQFF. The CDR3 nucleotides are TGTGCCAGCAGCTTGTCAAGAGGGGGACTAGCGGACAATGAGCAGTTCTTC. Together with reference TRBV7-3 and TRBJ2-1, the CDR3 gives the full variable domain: GAGVSQTPSNKVTEKGKYVELRCDPISGHTALYWYRQSLGQGPEFLIYFQGTGAADDSGLPNDRFFAVRPEGSVSTLKIQRTERGDSAVYLCASSLSRGGLADNEQFFGPGTRLTVL.

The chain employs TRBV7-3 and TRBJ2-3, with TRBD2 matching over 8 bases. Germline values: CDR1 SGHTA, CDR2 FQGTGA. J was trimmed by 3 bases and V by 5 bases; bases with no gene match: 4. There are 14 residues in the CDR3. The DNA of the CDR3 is TGTGCCAGCAGCCCCGGGGGGGCAACAGATACGCAGTATTTT. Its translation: CASSPGGATDTQYF.

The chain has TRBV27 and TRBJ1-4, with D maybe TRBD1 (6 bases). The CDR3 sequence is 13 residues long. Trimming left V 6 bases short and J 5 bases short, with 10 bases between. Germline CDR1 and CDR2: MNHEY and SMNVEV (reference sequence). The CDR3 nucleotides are TGTGCCAGCAGGGGTCAGGGGAATGAAAAACTGTTTTTT. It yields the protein CASRGQGNEKLFF. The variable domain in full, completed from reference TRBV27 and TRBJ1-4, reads EAQVTQNPRYLITVTGKKLTVTCSQNMNHEYMSWYRQDPGLGLRQIYYSMNVEVTDKGDVPEGYKVSRKEKRNFPLILESPSPNQTSLYFCASRGQGNEKLFFGSGTQLSVL.

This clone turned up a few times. CDR3 coding DNA: TGCGCCAGCAGCACACCCAGGGGAGATACGCAGTATTTT. Its protein is CASSTPRGDTQYF. The chain couples TRBV5-1 to TRBJ2-3; tentative D call: TRBD1 (6 bases). V was pared by 4 bases and J by 5 bases, with 11 bases between. CDR1 and CDR2 (germline): SGHRS, YFSETQ. The CDR3 sequence is 13 residues long.